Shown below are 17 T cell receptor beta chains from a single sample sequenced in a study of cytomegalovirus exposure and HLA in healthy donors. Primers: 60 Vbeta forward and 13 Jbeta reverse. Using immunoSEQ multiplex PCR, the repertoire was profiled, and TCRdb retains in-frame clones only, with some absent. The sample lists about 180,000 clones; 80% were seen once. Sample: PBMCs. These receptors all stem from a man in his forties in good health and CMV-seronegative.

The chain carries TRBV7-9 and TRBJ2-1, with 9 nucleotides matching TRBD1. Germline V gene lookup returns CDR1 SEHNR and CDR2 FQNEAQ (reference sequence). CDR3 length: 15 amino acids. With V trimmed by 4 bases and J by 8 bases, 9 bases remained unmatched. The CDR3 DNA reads TGTGCCAGCAGCTCCCGGGACAGGGAAATTGATGAGCAGTTCTTC. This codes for CASSSRDREIDEQFF.

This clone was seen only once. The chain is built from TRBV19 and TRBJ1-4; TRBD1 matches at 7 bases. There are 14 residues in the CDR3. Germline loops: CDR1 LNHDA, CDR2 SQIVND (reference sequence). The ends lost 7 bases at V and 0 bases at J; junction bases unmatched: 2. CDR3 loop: CASTTGATNEKLFF. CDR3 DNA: TGTGCCAGTACCACAGGGGCAACTAATGAAAAACTGTTTTTT.

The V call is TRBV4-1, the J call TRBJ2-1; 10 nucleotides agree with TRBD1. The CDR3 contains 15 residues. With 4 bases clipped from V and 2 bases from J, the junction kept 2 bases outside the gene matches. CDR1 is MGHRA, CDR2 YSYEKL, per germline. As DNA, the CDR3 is TGCGCCAGCAGCCCCGGGACAGGGGCCTACAATGAGCAGTTCTTC. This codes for CASSPGTGAYNEQFF.

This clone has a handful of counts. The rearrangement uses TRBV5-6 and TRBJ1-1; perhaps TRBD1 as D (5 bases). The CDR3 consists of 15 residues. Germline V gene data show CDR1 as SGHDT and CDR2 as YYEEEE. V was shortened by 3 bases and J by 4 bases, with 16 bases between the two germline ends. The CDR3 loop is CASSSSRDLGTEAFF. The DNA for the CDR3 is TGTGCCAGCAGCTCCTCGCGGGACCTGGGCACTGAAGCTTTCTTT.

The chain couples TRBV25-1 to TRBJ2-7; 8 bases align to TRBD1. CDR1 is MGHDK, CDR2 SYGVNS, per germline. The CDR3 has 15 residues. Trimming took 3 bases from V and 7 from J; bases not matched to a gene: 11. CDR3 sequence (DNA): TGTGCCAGCAGTGATCTTCAGGGGGCGAGTGGGGAGCAGTACTTC. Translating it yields CASSDLQGASGEQYF.

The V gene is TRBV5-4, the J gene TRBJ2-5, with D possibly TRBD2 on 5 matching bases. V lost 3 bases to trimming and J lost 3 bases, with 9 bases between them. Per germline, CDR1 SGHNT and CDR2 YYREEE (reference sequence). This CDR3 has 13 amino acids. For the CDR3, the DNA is TGTGCCAGCAGCTACGAGGGTAAAGAGACCCAGTACTTC. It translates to CASSYEGKETQYF.

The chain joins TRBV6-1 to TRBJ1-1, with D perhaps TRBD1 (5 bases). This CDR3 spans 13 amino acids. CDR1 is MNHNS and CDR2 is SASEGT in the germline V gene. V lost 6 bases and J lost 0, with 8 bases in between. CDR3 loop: CASRTEMNTEAFF. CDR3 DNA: TGTGCCAGCAGGACAGAAATGAACACTGAAGCTTTCTTT.

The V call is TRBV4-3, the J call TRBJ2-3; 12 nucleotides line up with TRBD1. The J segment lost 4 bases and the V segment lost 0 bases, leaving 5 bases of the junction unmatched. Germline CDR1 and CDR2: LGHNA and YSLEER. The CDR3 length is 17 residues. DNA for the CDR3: TGCGCCAGCAGCCAAGATCTGGGGACAGGGGGCGCAGATACGCAGTATTTT. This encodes CASSQDLGTGGADTQYF.

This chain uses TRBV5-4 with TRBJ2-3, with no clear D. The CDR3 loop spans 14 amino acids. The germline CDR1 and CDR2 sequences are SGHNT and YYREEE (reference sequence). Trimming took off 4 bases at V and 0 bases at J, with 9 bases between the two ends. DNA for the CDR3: TGTGCCAGCAGCCGCGAGGCTAGCACAGATACGCAGTATTTT. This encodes CASSREASTDTQYF.

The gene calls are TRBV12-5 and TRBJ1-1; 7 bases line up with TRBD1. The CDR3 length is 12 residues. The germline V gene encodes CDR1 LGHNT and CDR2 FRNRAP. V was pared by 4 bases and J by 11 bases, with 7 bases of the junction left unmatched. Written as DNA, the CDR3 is TGTGCTAGTGGTTCTGACAGGGATCCGGCTTTCTTT. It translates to CASGSDRDPAFF. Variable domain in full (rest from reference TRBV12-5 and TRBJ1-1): DARVTQTPRHKVTEMGQEVTMRCQPILGHNTVFWYRQTMMQGLELLAYFRNRAPLDDSGMPKDRFSAEMPDATLATLKIQPSEPRDSAVYFCASGSDRDPAFFGQGTRLTVV.

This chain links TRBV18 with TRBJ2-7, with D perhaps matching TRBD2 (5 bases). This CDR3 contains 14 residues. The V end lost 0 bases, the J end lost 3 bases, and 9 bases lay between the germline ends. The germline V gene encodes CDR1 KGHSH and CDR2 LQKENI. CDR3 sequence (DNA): TGTGCCAGCTCACCACCCAGCGGCATCTACGAGCAGTACTTC. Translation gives CASSPPSGIYEQYF.

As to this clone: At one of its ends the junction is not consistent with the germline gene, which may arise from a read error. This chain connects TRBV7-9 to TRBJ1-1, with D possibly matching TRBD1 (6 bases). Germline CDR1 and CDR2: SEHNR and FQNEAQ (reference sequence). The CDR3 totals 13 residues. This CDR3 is CSSSYPRGAEAFF. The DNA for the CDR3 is TGTTCCAGCAGCTACCCCCGGGGGGCGGAAGCTTTCTTT.

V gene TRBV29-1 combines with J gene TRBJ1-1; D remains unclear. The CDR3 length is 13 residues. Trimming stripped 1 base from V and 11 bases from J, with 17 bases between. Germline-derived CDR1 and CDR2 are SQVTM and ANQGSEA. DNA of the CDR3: TGCAGCGTTGAAGGTGGTTGGCCTTATTCGGCTTTCTTT. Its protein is CSVEGGWPYSAFF.

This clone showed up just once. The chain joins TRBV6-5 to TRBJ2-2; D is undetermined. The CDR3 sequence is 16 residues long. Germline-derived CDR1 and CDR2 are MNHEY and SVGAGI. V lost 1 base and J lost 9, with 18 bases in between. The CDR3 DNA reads TGTGCCAGCAGTTACTTCGCCTCCTCCGACGGGTGGGAGCTGTTTTTT. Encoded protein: CASSYFASSDGWELFF.

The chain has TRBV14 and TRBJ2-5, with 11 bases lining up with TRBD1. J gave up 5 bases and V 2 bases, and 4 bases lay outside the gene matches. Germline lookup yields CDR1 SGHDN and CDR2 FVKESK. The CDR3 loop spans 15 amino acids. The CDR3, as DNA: TGTGCCAGCAGCCAATGGACAGGGGGCGAGGAGACCCAGTACTTC. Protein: CASSQWTGGEETQYF.

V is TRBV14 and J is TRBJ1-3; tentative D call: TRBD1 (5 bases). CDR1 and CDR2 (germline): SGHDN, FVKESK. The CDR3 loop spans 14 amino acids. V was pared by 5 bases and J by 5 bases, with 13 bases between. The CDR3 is CASSARDFRNTIYF. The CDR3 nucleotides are TGTGCCAGCAGCGCTAGGGACTTCCGAAACACCATATATTTT.

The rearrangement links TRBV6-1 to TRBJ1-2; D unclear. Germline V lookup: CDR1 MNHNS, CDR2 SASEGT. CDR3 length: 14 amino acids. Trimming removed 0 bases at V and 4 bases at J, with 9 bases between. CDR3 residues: CASSEAQASYGYTF. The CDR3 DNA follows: TGTGCCAGCAGTGAAGCGCAAGCGAGCTATGGCTACACCTTC.